What follows are 28 T cell receptor beta chains derived from one specimen sequenced in a study of siplizumab effects on memory and regulatory T cells. Generated by immunoSEQ multiplex PCR, the TCRdb table keeps only in-frame clones and is missing some. The sample lists more than 90,000 clones; approximately 91% were seen once. The source material was non-Treg CD4+ T cells sorted from blood. The receptors here all came from a human donor in good health.

V usage is TRBV4-1 and J usage is TRBJ2-1; 7 bases line up with TRBD2. The V gene end was trimmed by 4 bases and the J gene end by 0 bases; junction bases not matched to a gene: 3. This CDR3 comprises 15 residues. Germline V gene data show CDR1 as MGHRA and CDR2 as YSYEKL. In nucleotides, the CDR3 is TGCGCCAGCAGCCCTAGCGGAAGCTCCTACAATGAGCAGTTCTTC. Its protein product is CASSPSGSSYNEQFF.

This rearrangement joins TRBV7-9 to TRBJ2-3, with a tentative D call TRBD2 (5 bases). The V end lost 3 bases, the J end lost 0 bases, and 10 bases lay between the germline ends. The CDR3 length is 15 residues. Germline loops: CDR1 SEHNR, CDR2 FQNEAQ (reference sequence). The CDR3 DNA reads as TGTGCCAGCAGCTTCGACTATTCTAGCACAGATACGCAGTATTTT. Translation: CASSFDYSSTDTQYF.

This chain joins TRBV4-1 and TRBJ2-7, with unresolved D. This CDR3 is built from 14 residues. From germline, CDR1 is MGHRA and CDR2 YSYEKL. Deletions cut 0 bases from V and 3 bases from J, with 9 bases between. The CDR3 DNA sequence: TGCGCCAGCAGCCAAGAGCCAACAGTCTACGAGCAGTACTTC. Amino acids: CASSQEPTVYEQYF.

The rearrangement uses TRBV5-1 and TRBJ2-7; 10 bases align to TRBD2. The CDR3 spans 16 residues. With 2 bases clipped from V and 0 bases from J, the junction kept 5 bases outside the gene matches. Germline CDR1 is SGHRS and CDR2 is YFSETQ. The CDR3 loop reads CASSLKPSGSSYEQYF. The CDR3 DNA reads as TGCGCCAGCAGCTTAAAACCTAGCGGGAGCTCCTACGAGCAGTACTTC.

The chain joins TRBV2 to TRBJ2-7; 11 positions agree with TRBD2. CDR3 length: 14 residues. From germline, CDR1 is SNHLY and CDR2 FYNNEI. V trimming: 4 bases; J trimming: 7 bases; junction bases outside the gene matches: 6. CDR3 in amino acids: CASSVNSGRGEQYF. In DNA, the CDR3 is TGTGCCAGCAGTGTCAATAGCGGGAGGGGGGAGCAGTACTTC. The full variable domain, its missing parts supplied by reference TRBV2 and TRBJ2-7, is EPEVTQTPSHQVTQMGQEVILRCVPISNHLYFYWYRQILGQKVEFLVSFYNNEISEKSEIFDDQFSVERPDGSNFTLKIRSTKLEDSAMYFCASSVNSGRGEQYFGPGTRLTVT.

The CDR3 nucleotides are TGTGCCAGCAGTTCCCAACGGGGACGGAGAACGGGCTATGGCTACACCTTC. Its protein is CASSSQRGRRTGYGYTF. This rearrangement joins TRBV28 to TRBJ1-2, with D perhaps matching TRBD1 (5 bases). CDR3 length: 17 amino acids. Germline assignment: CDR1 MDHEN and CDR2 SYDVKM. V dropped 4 bases and J dropped 4 bases, with 22 bases sitting between them.

The chain has TRBV4-1 and TRBJ2-3, with 9 bases lining up with TRBD2. There are 15 residues in the CDR3. Germline CDR1 and CDR2: MGHRA and YSYEKL. With 4 bases clipped from V and 5 bases from J, the junction kept 7 bases outside the gene matches. CDR3 residues: CASSLIAGAVDTQYF. The CDR3 DNA reads TGCGCCAGCAGCCTCATAGCGGGAGCGGTAGATACGCAGTATTTT.

The V and J genes are TRBV19 and TRBJ2-3; 7 bases align to TRBD1. CDR3 length equals 15 residues. Per the germline V gene, CDR1 is LNHDA and CDR2 is SQIVND (reference sequence). The ends lost 4 bases at V and 2 bases at J; junction bases unmatched: 6. This chain's CDR3 is CASSKNRGPTDTQYF. CDR3 DNA: TGTGCCAGTAGTAAAAACAGGGGCCCCACAGATACGCAGTATTTT.

The rearrangement uses TRBV9 and TRBJ2-3, with D possibly matching TRBD2 (7 bases). V was trimmed by 0 bases and J by 4 bases, leaving 15 bases between them. CDR1 is SGDLS and CDR2 is YYNGEE in the germline V gene. The CDR3 loop spans 16 amino acids. The CDR3 spells CASSVGRGTNPDTQYF. For the CDR3, the DNA is TGTGCCAGCAGCGTAGGGAGGGGGACTAACCCAGATACGCAGTATTTT.

The chain recombines TRBV20-1 with TRBJ2-2; D is undetermined. CDR3 length equals 11 residues. Germline loops: CDR1 DFQATT, CDR2 SNEGSKA (reference sequence). As DNA, the CDR3 is TGCGGGGTGGATAACACCGGGGAGCTGTTTTTT. This sequence encodes CGVDNTGELFF.

A few counts support this clone. This sequence joins TRBV15 and TRBJ2-7, with a possible D match to TRBD1 (5 bases). The CDR3 runs 16 residues. Germline CDR1 and CDR2: LNHNV and YYDKDF (reference sequence). Between the trimmed V and J ends, which lost 0 bases and 0 bases, there was a span of 12 bases. The CDR3 sequence: CATSRESAGASYEQYF. The CDR3 nucleotides read TGTGCCACCAGCAGAGAATCGGCTGGGGCCTCCTACGAGCAGTACTTC. The full variable domain, in which reference TRBV15 and TRBJ2-7 provide the parts outside the CDR3, is DAMVIQNPRYQVTQFGKPVTLSCSQTLNHNVMYWYQQKSSQAPKLLFHYYDKDFNNEADTPDNFQSRRPNTSFCFLDIRSPGLGDTAMYLCATSRESAGASYEQYFGPGTRLTVT.

This chain joins TRBV11-3 and TRBJ2-1; no reliable D call. This CDR3 has 12 residues. Per germline, CDR1 SGHNT and CDR2 YENEEA. V was trimmed by 5 bases and J by 1 base, leaving 3 bases between them. The CDR3 is CASSPSYNEQFF. CDR3 coding DNA: TGTGCCAGCAGCCCGTCCTACAATGAGCAGTTCTTC.

The chain joins TRBV7-8 to TRBJ1-2; TRBD1 is a possible D gene (6 bases). The CDR3 sequence is 15 residues long. The V gene lost 4 bases and the J gene lost 5 bases, with 17 bases spanning the gap. The germline V gene encodes CDR1 SGHVS and CDR2 FQNEAQ. CDR3 amino acids: CASSSDRSPGYGYTF. Written as DNA, the CDR3 is TGTGCCAGCAGCTCAGACAGGTCCCCGGGATATGGCTACACCTTC.

The chain uses TRBV6-6 and TRBJ2-7; D possibly corresponds to TRBD2 (5 bases). Trimming shortened V by 6 bases and J by 3 bases, and 18 bases separated the two germline ends. CDR3 length: 15 residues. CDR1 is MNHNY and CDR2 is SVGAGI in the germline V gene (reference sequence). This CDR3 is CASSRFRETNYEQYF. The CDR3 DNA reads as TGTGCCAGCAGCCGATTTAGGGAGACGAACTACGAGCAGTACTTC.

The chain has TRBV2 and TRBJ1-5, with a weak D call TRBD1 (6 bases). CDR1 SNHLY and CDR2 FYNNEI come from the germline V gene. V lost 7 bases and J lost 6, with 13 bases in between. The CDR3 extends over 13 amino acids. This CDR3 reads CASNAGVGQPQHF. DNA for the CDR3: TGTGCCAGCAACGCAGGGGTCGGTCAGCCCCAGCATTTT.

The V gene is TRBV7-2, the J gene TRBJ2-7; D gene ambiguous. The length of the CDR3 is 15 residues. Germline loops: CDR1 SGHTA, CDR2 FQGNSA. The V end was cut by 1 base, the J end by 2 bases, with 12 bases between. CDR3 in DNA: TGTGCCAGCAGCTTAGTTGGTAGTGGGGCCTACGAGCAGTACTTC. Protein: CASSLVGSGAYEQYF.

The genes are TRBV6-5 and TRBJ1-5; D ambiguous. The CDR3 runs 14 residues. Deletions cut 8 bases from V and 2 bases from J, with 13 bases between. Germline loops: CDR1 MNHEY, CDR2 SVGAGI. The CDR3 here is CASSWTGGNQPQHF. As DNA, the CDR3 is TGTGCCAGCTCTTGGACGGGAGGCAATCAGCCCCAGCATTTT.

The chain joins TRBV13 to TRBJ1-2, with TRBD1 as a possible D gene (5 bases). CDR1 is PRHDT and CDR2 is FYEKMQ in the germline V gene (reference sequence). The CDR3 runs to 14 residues. Trimming pared 4 bases from V and 4 bases from J, leaving 13 bases between. In nucleotides, the CDR3 is TGTGCCAGCAGCTATAGCACAGGAGCCTATGGCTACACCTTC. As protein: CASSYSTGAYGYTF.

This chain connects TRBV9 to TRBJ2-4, with D hard to call. CDR3 size: 15 residues. Germline loops: CDR1 SGDLS, CDR2 YYNGEE. Trimming pared 3 bases from V and 0 bases from J, leaving 10 bases between. The CDR3 sequence is CASSATFAAKNIQYF. The DNA for the CDR3 is TGTGCCAGCAGCGCAACCTTCGCAGCCAAAAACATTCAGTACTTC. The full variable domain, in which reference TRBV9 and TRBJ2-4 provide the parts outside the CDR3, is DSGVTQTPKHLITATGQRVTLRCSPRSGDLSVYWYQQSLDQGLQFLIQYYNGEERAKGNILERFSAQQFPDLHSELNLSSLELGDSALYFCASSATFAAKNIQYFGAGTRLSVL.

V and J are TRBV10-3 and TRBJ2-5, with TRBD2 as a possible D gene (6 bases). The CDR3 runs 13 residues. Germline lookup yields CDR1 ENHRY and CDR2 SYGVKD. V lost 8 bases and J 3 bases, leaving 13 bases between the germline ends. This CDR3 reads CAIQRRDEETQYF. For the CDR3, the DNA is TGTGCCATCCAGAGGAGGGACGAAGAGACCCAGTACTTC.

The gene calls are TRBV19 and TRBJ1-4; tentatively, D is TRBD1 (5 bases). V lost 10 bases and J 6 bases, leaving 15 bases between the germline ends. CDR1 LNHDA and CDR2 SQIVND come from the germline V gene (reference sequence). CDR3 size: 13 residues. This CDR3 reads CATARGGDEKLFF. In DNA form, the CDR3 reads TGTGCCACCGCTAGGGGAGGGGATGAAAAACTGTTTTTT.

The chain recombines TRBV9 with TRBJ2-2, with 10 bases matching TRBD2. With V trimmed by 4 bases and J by 3 bases, 12 bases remained unmatched. This CDR3 contains 18 residues. Germline lookup yields CDR1 SGDLS and CDR2 YYNGEE. As DNA, the CDR3 is TGTGCCAGCAGCACCCGACTAGCGGGTGCACGGGACACCGGGGAGCTGTTTTTT. It encodes CASSTRLAGARDTGELFF. The variable domain in full, completed from reference TRBV9 and TRBJ2-2, reads DSGVTQTPKHLITATGQRVTLRCSPRSGDLSVYWYQQSLDQGLQFLIQYYNGEERAKGNILERFSAQQFPDLHSELNLSSLELGDSALYFCASSTRLAGARDTGELFFGEGSRLTVL.

Written as DNA, the CDR3 is TGTGCCATCAGTGTGGCGGGAGGTTCCGAGACCCAGTACTTC. Encoded protein: CAISVAGGSETQYF. The chain joins TRBV10-3 to TRBJ2-5, with 8 bases fitting TRBD2. The CDR3 totals 14 residues. The V gene's germline CDR1 is ENHRY and CDR2 SYGVKD. The V and J ends lost 4 bases and 5 bases, in that order; junction bases with no gene match: 6.

The CDR3 loop is CASSLGGSAASYNEQFF. The CDR3 bases are TGTGCCAGCAGTTTGGGAGGCAGCGCCGCCTCCTACAATGAGCAGTTCTTC. The rearrangement uses TRBV28 and TRBJ2-1; possible D gene TRBD2, 6 bases. This CDR3 has 17 amino acids. Per germline, CDR1 MDHEN and CDR2 SYDVKM. The V and J ends lost 3 bases and 0 bases respectively, with 15 bases between them.

The V and J genes are TRBV30 and TRBJ1-1; TRBD1 aligns across 10 bases. This CDR3 spans 17 amino acids. Per germline, CDR1 GTSNPN and CDR2 SVGIG (reference sequence). The J segment lost 2 bases and the V segment lost 0 bases, leaving 9 bases of the junction unmatched. The CDR3 DNA follows: TGTGCCTGGAGTGTTGTACACCGGACAGGGGGAAACACTGAAGCTTTCTTT. This codes for CAWSVVHRTGGNTEAFF.

This clone occurred once. The V and J genes are TRBV5-1 and TRBJ2-1, with D unclear. The ends were cut back, 1 base at V and 8 bases at J, with 7 bases in the middle. The CDR3 extends over 12 amino acids. The germline CDR1 and CDR2 sequences are SGHRS and YFSETQ. CDR3 protein: CASSLTLDEQFF. The CDR3 DNA sequence: TGCGCCAGCAGCTTGACTTTGGATGAGCAGTTCTTC.

In nucleotides, the CDR3 is TGTGCCAGCAGCTTGTCGTCCTTCTACGAGCAGTACTTC. It yields the protein CASSLSSFYEQYF. The chain recombines TRBV7-6 with TRBJ2-7; D remains ambiguous. Germline values: CDR1 SGHVS, CDR2 FNYEAQ. The CDR3 is made up of 13 amino acids. V lost 3 bases and J 3 bases, leaving 9 bases between the germline ends.

A few counts support this clone. The genes are TRBV19 and TRBJ2-7; 9 bases match TRBD1. V was clipped by 6 bases and J by 2 bases; unmatched bases: 5. The CDR3 has 14 residues. Germline assignment: CDR1 LNHDA and CDR2 SQIVND (reference sequence). The CDR3 nucleotides are TGTGCCAGTAGCCCCGGGACAGGGACCTACGAGCAGTACTTC. Its translation is CASSPGTGTYEQYF.